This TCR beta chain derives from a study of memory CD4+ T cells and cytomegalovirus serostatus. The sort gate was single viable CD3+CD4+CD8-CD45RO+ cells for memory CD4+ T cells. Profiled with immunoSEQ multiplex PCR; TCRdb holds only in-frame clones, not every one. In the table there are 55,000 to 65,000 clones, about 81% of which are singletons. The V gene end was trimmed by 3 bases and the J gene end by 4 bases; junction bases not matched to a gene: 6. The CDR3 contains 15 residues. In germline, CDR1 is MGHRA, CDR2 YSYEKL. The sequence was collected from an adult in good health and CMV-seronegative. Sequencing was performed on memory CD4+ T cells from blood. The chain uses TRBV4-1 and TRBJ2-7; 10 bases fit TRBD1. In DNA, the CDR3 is TGCGCCAGCAGCCAGGGGGACAGGGGTTGGTACGAGCAGTACTTC. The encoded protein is CASSQGDRGWYEQYF.